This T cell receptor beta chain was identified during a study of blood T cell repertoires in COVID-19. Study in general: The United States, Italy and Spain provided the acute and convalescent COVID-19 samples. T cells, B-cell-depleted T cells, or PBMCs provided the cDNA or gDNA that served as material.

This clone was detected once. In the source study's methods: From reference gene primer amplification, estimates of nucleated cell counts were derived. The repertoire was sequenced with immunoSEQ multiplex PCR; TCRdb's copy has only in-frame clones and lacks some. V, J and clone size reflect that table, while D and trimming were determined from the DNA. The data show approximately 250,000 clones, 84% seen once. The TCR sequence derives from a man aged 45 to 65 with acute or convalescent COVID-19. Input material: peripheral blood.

For the CDR3, the DNA is TGTGCCAGCAGCAGCACGGGACTCAGTGAGCAGTTCTTC. Protein: CASSSTGLSEQFF. The chain couples TRBV7-3 to TRBJ2-1; D is possibly TRBD2 (6 bases). The germline V gene encodes CDR1 SGHTA and CDR2 FQGTGA. V gave up 5 bases and J gave up 9 bases, with 14 bases separating them. This CDR3 has 13 residues.